This TCR beta chain was identified during a study of blood T cell repertoires in COVID-19. The germline V gene encodes CDR1 MGHRA and CDR2 YSYEKL. CDR3 length: 15 amino acids. V was cut by 3 bases and J by 3 bases, with 9 bases left in between. Sequenced by immunoSEQ multiplex PCR; TCRdb stores in-frame clones only, minus some. In the table there are more than 250,000 clones, 80% to 90% of which are singletons. Two consecutive negative NP/OP PCR tests, clearance, or resolved symptoms defined Cohort 3 recovery. This clone was counted once. This chain links TRBV4-1 with TRBJ1-6; D unclear. The sequence derives from a man under 40 who had recovered from COVID-19. The sample comprised PBMCs or T cells enriched from blood (not recorded which). CDR3 DNA: TGCGCCAGCAGCCATGGTAGATTCTATAATTCACCCCTCCACTTT. It specifies CASSHGRFYNSPLHF.